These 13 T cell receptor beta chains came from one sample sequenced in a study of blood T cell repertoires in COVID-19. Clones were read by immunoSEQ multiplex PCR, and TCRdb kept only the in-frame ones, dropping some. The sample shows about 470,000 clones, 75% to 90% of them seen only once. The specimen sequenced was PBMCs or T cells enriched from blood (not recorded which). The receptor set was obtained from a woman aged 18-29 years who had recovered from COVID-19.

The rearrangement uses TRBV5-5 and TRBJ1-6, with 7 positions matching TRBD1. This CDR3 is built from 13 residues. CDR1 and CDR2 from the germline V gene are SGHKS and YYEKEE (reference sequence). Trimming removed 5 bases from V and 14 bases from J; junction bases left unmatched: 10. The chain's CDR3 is CASRGTGDGALHF. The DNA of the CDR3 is TGTGCCAGCAGGGGAACAGGGGATGGGGCCCTCCACTTT.

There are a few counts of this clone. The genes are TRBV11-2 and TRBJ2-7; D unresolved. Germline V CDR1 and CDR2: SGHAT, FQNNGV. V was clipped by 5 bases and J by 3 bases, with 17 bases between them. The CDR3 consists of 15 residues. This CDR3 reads CASSPQALLNYEQYF. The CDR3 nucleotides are TGTGCCAGCAGCCCCCAGGCCCTTTTAAACTACGAGCAGTACTTC.

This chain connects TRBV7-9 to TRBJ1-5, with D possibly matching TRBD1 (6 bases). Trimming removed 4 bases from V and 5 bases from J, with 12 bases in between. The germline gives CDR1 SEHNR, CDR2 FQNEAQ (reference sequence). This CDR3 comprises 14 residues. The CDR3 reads CASSSQGKDQPQHF. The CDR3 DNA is TGTGCCAGCAGCTCACAGGGAAAAGATCAGCCCCAGCATTTT.

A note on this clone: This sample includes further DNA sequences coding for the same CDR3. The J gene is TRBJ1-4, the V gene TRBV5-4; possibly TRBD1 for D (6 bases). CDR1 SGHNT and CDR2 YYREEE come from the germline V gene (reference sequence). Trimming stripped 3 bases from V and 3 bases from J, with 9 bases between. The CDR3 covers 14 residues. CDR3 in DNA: TGTGCCAGCAGCTCTGGACAGTCTAATGAAAAACTGTTTTTT. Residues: CASSSGQSNEKLFF.

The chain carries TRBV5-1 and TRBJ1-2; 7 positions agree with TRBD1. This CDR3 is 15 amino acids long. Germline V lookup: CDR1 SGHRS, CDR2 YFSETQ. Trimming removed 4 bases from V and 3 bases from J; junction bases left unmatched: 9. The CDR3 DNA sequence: TGCGCCAGCAGCCCCGGGTTCGACAGGGACTATGGCTACACCTTC. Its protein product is CASSPGFDRDYGYTF.

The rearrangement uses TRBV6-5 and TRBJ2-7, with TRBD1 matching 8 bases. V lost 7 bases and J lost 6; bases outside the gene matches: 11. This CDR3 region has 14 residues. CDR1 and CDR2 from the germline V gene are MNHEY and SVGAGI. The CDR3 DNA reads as TGTGCCAGCACAAATGGGCAGGGGGCGCGCGAGCAGTACTTC. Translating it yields CASTNGQGAREQYF.

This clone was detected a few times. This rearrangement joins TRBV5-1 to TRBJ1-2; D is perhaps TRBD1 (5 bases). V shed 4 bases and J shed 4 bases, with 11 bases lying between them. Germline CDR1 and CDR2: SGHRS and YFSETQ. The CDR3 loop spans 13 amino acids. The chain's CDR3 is CASSGGTGYGYTF. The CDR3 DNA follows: TGCGCCAGCAGCGGAGGGACGGGCTATGGCTACACCTTC. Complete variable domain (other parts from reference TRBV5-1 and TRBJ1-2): KAGVTQTPRYLIKTRGQQVTLSCSPISGHRSVSWYQQTPGQGLQFLFEYFSETQRNKGNFPGRFSGRQFSNSRSEMNVSTLELGDSALYLCASSGGTGYGYTFGSGTRLTVV.

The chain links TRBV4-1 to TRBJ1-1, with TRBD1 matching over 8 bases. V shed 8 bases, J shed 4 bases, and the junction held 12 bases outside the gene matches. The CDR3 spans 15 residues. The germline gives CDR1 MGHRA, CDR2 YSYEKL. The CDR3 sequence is CASSRTGLFGTEAFF. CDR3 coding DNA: TGCGCCAGCTCCAGGACAGGGCTGTTCGGCACTGAAGCTTTCTTT.

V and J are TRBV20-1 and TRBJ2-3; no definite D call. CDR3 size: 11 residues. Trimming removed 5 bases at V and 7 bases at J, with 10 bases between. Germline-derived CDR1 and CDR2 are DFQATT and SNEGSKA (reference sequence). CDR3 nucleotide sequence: TGCAGTGCTGGCCCAGCGAATACGCAGTATTTT. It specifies CSAGPANTQYF.

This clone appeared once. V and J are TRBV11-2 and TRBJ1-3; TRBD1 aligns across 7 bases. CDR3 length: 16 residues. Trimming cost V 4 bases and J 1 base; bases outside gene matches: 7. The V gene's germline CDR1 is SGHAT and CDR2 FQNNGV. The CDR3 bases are TGTGCCAGCAGCTGGGGGGAGACAGGGTCTGGAAACACCATATATTTT. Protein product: CASSWGETGSGNTIYF.

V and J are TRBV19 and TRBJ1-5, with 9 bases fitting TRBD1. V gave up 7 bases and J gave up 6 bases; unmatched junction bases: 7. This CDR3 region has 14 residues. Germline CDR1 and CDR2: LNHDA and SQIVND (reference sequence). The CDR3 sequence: CASTGQGRIQPQHF. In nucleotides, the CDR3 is TGTGCCAGTACGGGACAGGGTCGGATTCAGCCCCAGCATTTT.

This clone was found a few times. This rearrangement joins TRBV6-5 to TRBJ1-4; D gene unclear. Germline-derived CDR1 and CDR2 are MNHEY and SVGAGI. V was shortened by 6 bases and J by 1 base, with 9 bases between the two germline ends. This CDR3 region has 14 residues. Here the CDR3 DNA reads TGTGCCAGCAGGGAGGATGAAACTAATGAAAAACTGTTTTTT. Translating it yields CASREDETNEKLFF.

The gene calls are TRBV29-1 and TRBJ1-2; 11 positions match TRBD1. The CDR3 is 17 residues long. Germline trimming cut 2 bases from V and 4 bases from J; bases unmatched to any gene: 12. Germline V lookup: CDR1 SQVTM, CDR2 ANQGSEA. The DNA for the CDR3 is TGCAGCGTTGAAATTGGGGTATTGGACAGGGGGCCCTATGGCTACACCTTC. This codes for CSVEIGVLDRGPYGYTF.